The 9 T cell receptor beta chains below were found in one sample sequenced in a study of cytomegalovirus exposure and HLA in healthy donors. The PCR had 60 Vbeta and 13 Jbeta primers. Here immunoSEQ multiplex PCR was the method, and the copy in TCRdb shows in-frame clones only, minus some. The data show about 130,000 clones, with around 80% seen just once and approximately 1.6% held by the top ten. The sample taken for sequencing was PBMCs. The receptors stem from a female donor in good health and CMV-seronegative.

V and J are TRBV6-6 and TRBJ2-5; TRBD2 matches 8 bases. The DNA end lines up better with TRBJ2-7; the J call may be wrong. Germline CDR1 and CDR2: MNHNY and SVGAGI (reference sequence). There are 13 residues in the CDR3. Here the CDR3 DNA reads TGTGCCAGCAGTTACCCGACTAGCGCCGAGCAGTACTTC. Protein: CASSYPTSAEQYF.

The CDR3 nucleotides are TGTGCCAGCAGCCCCACAGGGACCTACGAGCAGTACTTC. Residues: CASSPTGTYEQYF. This rearrangement joins TRBV7-9 to TRBJ2-7; D perhaps matches TRBD1 (6 bases). Germline CDR1 SEHNR, CDR2 FQNEAQ (reference sequence). The CDR3 loop spans 13 amino acids. Trimming left V 5 bases short and J 2 bases short, with 10 bases between.

The chain links TRBV1 to TRBJ2-1; the table gives TRBD2 as D, unverified against the DNA. TRBV1 represents a pseudogene. This CDR3 comprises 14 residues. The CDR3 DNA reads TGCACCAGCAGCCAAGGCCTAGTAGACAATGAGCAGTTCTTC. This gives the protein CTSSQGLVDNEQFF.

The rearrangement links TRBV7-9 to TRBJ2-5; possibly TRBD2 for D (6 bases). The J call is in doubt because the DNA end fits TRBJ2-7 better. This CDR3 has 13 amino acids. Per the germline V gene, CDR1 is SEHNR and CDR2 is FQNEAQ (reference sequence). The CDR3 protein is CASSLGGYYEQYF. The CDR3 DNA follows: TGTGCCAGCAGCCTCGGAGGGTACTACGAGCAGTACTTC.

The V and J genes are TRBV5-1 and TRBJ2-2; TRBD2 agrees at 8 bases. J lost 7 bases, V lost 1 base, and 9 bases had no gene match. The CDR3 has 16 residues. CDR1 is SGHRS, CDR2 YFSETQ, per germline. The CDR3 spells CASSLSAGGTDGELFF. CDR3 nucleotide sequence: TGCGCCAGCAGCTTGTCGGCGGGAGGAACGGACGGGGAGCTGTTTTTT.

The chain recombines TRBV10-3 with TRBJ2-1; D possibly corresponds to TRBD1 (6 bases). From germline, CDR1 is ENHRY and CDR2 SYGVKD. V was trimmed by 3 bases and J by 7 bases, leaving 7 bases between them. This CDR3 contains 12 residues. The CDR3 nucleotides read TGTGCCATCAGTGAACAGGGAAATGAGCAGTTCTTC. Translating gives CAISEQGNEQFF.

This chain joins TRBV6-6 and TRBJ2-5, with D possibly TRBD2 on 7 matching bases. Germline CDR1 and CDR2: MNHNY and SVGAGI (reference sequence). Trimming took 2 bases from V and 14 from J, leaving 24 bases between them. CDR3 length: 15 amino acids. Here the CDR3 DNA reads TGTGCCAGCAGTTACCATCCTTCCTATGACGGGGGGCATTACTTC. Its protein is CASSYHPSYDGGHYF.

This clone was counted between two and nine times. This chain links TRBV10-3 with TRBJ1-4; 8 nucleotides agree with TRBD1. Trimming cost V 6 bases and J 5 bases; bases outside gene matches: 5. CDR1 and CDR2 from the germline V gene are ENHRY and SYGVKD. The CDR3 is made up of 14 amino acids. The CDR3 nucleotides read TGTGCCATCAGCTCACAGGGGGAGAATGAAAAACTGTTTTTT. Translating it yields CAISSQGENEKLFF.

The chain has TRBV15 and TRBJ2-3; 7 nucleotides agree with TRBD1. CDR1 and CDR2 (germline): LNHNV, YYDKDF (reference sequence). V lost 7 bases, J lost 0 bases, and 1 base stayed unmatched. This CDR3 region has 13 residues. This CDR3 reads CATTDRSTDTQYF. The CDR3, as DNA: TGTGCCACCACGGACAGGAGCACAGATACGCAGTATTTT.